This T cell receptor (beta chain) is drawn from a study of blood T cell repertoires in COVID-19. Here immunoSEQ multiplex PCR was the method, and the copy in TCRdb shows in-frame clones only, minus some. The data hold some 310,000 clones, with roughly 89% observed a single time. This CDR3 region has 16 residues. Germline CDR1 and CDR2: SGDLS and YYNGEE. V was pared by 0 bases and J by 1 base, with 4 bases of the junction left unmatched. Material for sequencing was peripheral blood. The rearrangement joins TRBV9 to TRBJ1-1, with 9 bases identical to TRBD1. This TCR was sampled from a woman between 40 and 55 years old with COVID-19, enrolled during active disease. In DNA, the CDR3 is TGTGCCAGCAGCGTAGAGATACAGGGGGCGAACACTGAAGCTTTCTTT. It translates to CASSVEIQGANTEAFF.